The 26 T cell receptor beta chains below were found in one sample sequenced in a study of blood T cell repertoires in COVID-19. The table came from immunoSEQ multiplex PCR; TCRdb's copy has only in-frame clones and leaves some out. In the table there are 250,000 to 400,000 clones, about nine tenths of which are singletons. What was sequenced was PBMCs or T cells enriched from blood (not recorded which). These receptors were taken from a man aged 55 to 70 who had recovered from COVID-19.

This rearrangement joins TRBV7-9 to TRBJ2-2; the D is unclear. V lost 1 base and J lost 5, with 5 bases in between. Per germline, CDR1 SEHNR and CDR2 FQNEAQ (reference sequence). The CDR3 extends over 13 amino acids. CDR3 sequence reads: CASSLVMTGELFF. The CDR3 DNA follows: TGTGCCAGCAGCTTAGTTATGACCGGGGAGCTGTTTTTT. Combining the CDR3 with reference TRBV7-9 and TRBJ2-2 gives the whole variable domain DTGVSQNPRHKITKRGQNVTFRCDPISEHNRLYWYRQTLGQGPEFLTYFQNEAQLEKSRLLSDRFSAERPKGSFSTLEIQRTEQGDSAMYLCASSLVMTGELFFGEGSRLTVL.

The CDR3 DNA sequence: TGTGCCACCCGCCCGGGACAGGGCCGTGAGACCCAGTACTTC. As protein: CATRPGQGRETQYF. The V and J genes are TRBV10-3 and TRBJ2-5; 9 bases line up with TRBD1. This CDR3 has 14 residues. With V trimmed by 10 bases and J by 5 bases, 11 bases remained unmatched. Per germline, CDR1 ENHRY and CDR2 SYGVKD.

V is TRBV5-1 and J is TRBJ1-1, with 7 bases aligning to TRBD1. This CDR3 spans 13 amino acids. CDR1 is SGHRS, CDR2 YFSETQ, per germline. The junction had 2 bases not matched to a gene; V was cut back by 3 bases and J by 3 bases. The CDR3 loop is CASSSDRDTEAFF. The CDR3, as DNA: TGCGCCAGCAGCTCTGACAGGGACACTGAAGCTTTCTTT.

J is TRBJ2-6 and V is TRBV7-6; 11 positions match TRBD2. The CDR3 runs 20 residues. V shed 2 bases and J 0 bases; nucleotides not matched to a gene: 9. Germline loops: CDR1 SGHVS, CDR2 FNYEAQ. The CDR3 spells CASSLWASGGLSSGANVLTF. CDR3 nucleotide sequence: TGTGCCAGCAGCTTATGGGCTAGCGGGGGGTTGTCCTCTGGGGCCAACGTCCTGACTTTC.

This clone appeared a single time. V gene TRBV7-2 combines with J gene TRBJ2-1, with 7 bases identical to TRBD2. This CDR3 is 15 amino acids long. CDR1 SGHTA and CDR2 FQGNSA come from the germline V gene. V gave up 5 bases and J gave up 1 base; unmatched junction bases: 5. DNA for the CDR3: TGTGCCAGCAGCCCGGGAGGCCCGTCCTACAATGAGCAGTTCTTC. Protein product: CASSPGGPSYNEQFF. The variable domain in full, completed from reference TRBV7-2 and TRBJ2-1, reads GAGVSQSPSNKVTEKGKDVELRCDPISGHTALYWYRQSLGQGLEFLIYFQGNSAPDKSGLPSDRFSAERTGGSVSTLTIQRTQQEDSAVYLCASSPGGPSYNEQFFGPGTRLTVL.

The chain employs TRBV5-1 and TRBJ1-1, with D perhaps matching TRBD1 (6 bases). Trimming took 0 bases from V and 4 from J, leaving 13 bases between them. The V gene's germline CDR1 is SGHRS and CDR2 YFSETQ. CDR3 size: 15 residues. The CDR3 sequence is CASSLGTGPGTEAFF. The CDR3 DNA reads TGCGCCAGCAGCTTGGGCACAGGGCCGGGCACTGAAGCTTTCTTT.

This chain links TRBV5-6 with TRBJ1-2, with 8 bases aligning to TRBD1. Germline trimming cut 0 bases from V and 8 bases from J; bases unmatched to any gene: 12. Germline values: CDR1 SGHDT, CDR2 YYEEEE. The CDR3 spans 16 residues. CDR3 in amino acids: CASSLGPPARGRGYTF. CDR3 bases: TGTGCCAGCAGCTTGGGCCCCCCTGCCAGGGGGCGAGGCTACACCTTC.

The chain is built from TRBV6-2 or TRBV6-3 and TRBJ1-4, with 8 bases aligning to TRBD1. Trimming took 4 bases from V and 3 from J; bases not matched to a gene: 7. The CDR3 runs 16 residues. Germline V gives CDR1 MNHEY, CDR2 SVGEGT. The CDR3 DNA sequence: TGTGCCAGCAGTTCTTACAGGGGGTTATCTAATGAAAAACTGTTTTTT. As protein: CASSSYRGLSNEKLFF.

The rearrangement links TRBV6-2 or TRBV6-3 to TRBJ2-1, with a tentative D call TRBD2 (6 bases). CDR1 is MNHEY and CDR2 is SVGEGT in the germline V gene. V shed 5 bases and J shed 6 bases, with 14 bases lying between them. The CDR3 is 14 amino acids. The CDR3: CASSTAGMVNEQFF. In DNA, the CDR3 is TGTGCCAGCAGTACGGCGGGGATGGTCAATGAGCAGTTCTTC.

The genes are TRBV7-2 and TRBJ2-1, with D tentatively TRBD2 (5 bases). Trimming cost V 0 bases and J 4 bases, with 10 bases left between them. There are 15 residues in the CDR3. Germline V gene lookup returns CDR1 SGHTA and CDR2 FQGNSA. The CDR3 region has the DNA TGTGCCAGCAGCTTAGCTGACGGACTTTACAATGAGCAGTTCTTC. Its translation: CASSLADGLYNEQFF.

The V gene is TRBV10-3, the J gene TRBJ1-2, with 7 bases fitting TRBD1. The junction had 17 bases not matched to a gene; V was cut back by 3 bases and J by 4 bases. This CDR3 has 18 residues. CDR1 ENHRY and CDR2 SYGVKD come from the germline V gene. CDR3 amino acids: CAISDPDRALRGFYGYTF. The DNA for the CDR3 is TGTGCCATCAGTGATCCCGACAGGGCACTTCGGGGCTTCTATGGCTACACCTTC.

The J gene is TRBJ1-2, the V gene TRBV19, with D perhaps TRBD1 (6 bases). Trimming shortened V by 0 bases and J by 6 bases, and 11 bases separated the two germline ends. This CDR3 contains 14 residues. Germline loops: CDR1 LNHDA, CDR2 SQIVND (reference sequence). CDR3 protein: CASSIDPDRHGYTF. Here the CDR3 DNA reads TGTGCCAGTAGTATAGATCCGGACAGACATGGCTACACCTTC.

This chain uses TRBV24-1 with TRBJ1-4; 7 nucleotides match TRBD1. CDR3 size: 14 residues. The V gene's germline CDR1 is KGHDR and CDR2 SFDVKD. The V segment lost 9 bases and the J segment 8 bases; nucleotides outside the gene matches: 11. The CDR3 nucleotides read TGTGCCACCTCCCGGACAGGTGCTGACGAAAAACTGTTTTTT. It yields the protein CATSRTGADEKLFF.

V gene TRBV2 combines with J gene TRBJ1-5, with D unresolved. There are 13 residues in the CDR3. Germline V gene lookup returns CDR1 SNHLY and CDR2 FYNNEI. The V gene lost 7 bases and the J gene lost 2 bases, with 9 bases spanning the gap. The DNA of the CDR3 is TGTGCCAGCATCTCGATAGGCAATCAGCCCCAGCATTTT. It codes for CASISIGNQPQHF.

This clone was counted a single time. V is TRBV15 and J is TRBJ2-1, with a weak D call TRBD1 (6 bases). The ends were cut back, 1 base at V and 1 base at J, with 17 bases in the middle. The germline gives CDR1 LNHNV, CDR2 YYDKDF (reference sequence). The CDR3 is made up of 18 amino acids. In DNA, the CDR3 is TGTGCCACCAGCAGAGCCCGGACAGCCGATACATCCTACAATGAGCAGTTCTTC. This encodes CATSRARTADTSYNEQFF.

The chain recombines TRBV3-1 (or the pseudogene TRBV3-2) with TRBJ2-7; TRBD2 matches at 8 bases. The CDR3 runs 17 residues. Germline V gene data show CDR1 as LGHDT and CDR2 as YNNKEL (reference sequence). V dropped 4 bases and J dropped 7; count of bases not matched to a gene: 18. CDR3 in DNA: TGTGCCAGCAGCCCACTGCCGGCGGGGGGAGGGCCTGGTGAGCAGTACTTC. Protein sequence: CASSPLPAGGGPGEQYF.

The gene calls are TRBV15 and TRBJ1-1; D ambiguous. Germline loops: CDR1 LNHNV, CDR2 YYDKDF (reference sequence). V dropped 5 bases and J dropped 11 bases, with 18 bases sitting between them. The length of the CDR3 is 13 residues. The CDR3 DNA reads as TGTGCCACCAGCCCTGTCGGGATTCGGCGGGCTTTCTTT. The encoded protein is CATSPVGIRRAFF.

The CDR3 bases are TGCGCCAGCAGGGCGGAGAACACTGAAGCTTTCTTT. This gives the protein CASRAENTEAFF. The genes are TRBV5-1 and TRBJ1-1; unclear D gene. CDR3 length: 12 residues. V lost 5 bases and J 1 base, leaving 6 bases between the germline ends. CDR1 SGHRS and CDR2 YFSETQ come from the germline V gene. The full variable domain, its missing parts supplied by reference TRBV5-1 and TRBJ1-1, is KAGVTQTPRYLIKTRGQQVTLSCSPISGHRSVSWYQQTPGQGLQFLFEYFSETQRNKGNFPGRFSGRQFSNSRSEMNVSTLELGDSALYLCASRAENTEAFFGQGTRLTVV.

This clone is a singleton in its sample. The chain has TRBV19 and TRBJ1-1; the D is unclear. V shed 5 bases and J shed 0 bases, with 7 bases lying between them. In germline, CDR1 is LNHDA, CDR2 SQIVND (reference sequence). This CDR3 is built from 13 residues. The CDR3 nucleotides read TGTGCCAGTAGTTCTATTATGAACACTGAAGCTTTCTTT. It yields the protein CASSSIMNTEAFF. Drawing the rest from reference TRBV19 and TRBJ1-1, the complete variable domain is DGGITQSPKYLFRKEGQNVTLSCEQNLNHDAMYWYRQDPGQGLRLIYYSQIVNDFQKGDIAEGYSVSREKKESFPLTVTSAQKNPTAFYLCASSSIMNTEAFFGQGTRLTVV.

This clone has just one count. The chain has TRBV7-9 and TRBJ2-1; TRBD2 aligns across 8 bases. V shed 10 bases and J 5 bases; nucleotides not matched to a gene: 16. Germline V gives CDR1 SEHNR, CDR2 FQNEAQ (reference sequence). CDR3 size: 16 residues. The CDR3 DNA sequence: TGTGCCACCCTTCGACTAGCGAGTGTTTTGCACAATGAGCAGTTCTTC. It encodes CATLRLASVLHNEQFF.

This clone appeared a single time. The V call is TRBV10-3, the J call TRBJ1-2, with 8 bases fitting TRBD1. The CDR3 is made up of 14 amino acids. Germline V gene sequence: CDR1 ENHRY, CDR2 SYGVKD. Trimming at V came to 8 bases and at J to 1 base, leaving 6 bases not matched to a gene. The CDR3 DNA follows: TGTGCCATCGGACAGGGTGCAAATAACTATGGCTACACCTTC. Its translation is CAIGQGANNYGYTF.

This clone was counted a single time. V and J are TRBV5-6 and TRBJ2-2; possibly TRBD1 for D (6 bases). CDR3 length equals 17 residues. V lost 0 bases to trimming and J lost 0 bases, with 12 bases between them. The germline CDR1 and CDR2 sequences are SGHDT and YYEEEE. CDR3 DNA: TGTGCCAGCAGCTTGGTTACCAGGGGTTCGAACACCGGGGAGCTGTTTTTT. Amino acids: CASSLVTRGSNTGELFF.

CDR3 residues: CASSPLAGGTETQYF. For the CDR3, the DNA is TGCGCCAGCAGCCCATTAGCTGGGGGGACTGAGACCCAGTACTTC. J is TRBJ2-5 and V is TRBV4-1, with TRBD2 as a possible D gene (6 bases). The CDR3 has 15 amino acids. CDR1 and CDR2 from the germline V gene are MGHRA and YSYEKL. The V gene lost 4 bases and the J gene lost 5 bases, with 17 bases spanning the gap.

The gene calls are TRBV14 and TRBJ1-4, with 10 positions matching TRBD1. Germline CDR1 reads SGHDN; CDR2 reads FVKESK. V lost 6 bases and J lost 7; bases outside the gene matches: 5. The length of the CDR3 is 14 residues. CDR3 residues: CASRQTGGGEKLFF. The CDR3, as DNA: TGTGCCAGCAGACAGACAGGGGGCGGTGAAAAACTGTTTTTT.

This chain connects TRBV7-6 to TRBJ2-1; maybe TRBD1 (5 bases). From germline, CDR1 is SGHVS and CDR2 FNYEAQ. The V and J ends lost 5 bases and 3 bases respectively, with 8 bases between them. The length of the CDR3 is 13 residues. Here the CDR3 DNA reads TGTGCCAGCAGCGATGACAGCTACAATGAGCAGTTCTTC. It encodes CASSDDSYNEQFF. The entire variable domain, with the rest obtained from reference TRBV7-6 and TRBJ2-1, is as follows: GAGVSQSPRYKVTKRGQDVALRCDPISGHVSLYWYRQALGQGPEFLTYFNYEAQQDKSGLPNDRFSAERPEGSISTLTIQRTEQRDSAMYRCASSDDSYNEQFFGPGTRLTVL.

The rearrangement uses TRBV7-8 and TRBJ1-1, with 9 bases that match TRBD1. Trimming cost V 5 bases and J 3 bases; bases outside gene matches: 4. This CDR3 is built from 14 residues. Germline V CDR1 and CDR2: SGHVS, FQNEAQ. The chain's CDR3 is CASSKRDRDTEAFF. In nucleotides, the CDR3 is TGTGCCAGCAGCAAAAGGGACAGGGACACTGAAGCTTTCTTT.